One sample yielded the 32 T cell receptor beta chains listed below, sequenced in a study of regulatory T cells in long-lasting Graves disease. Regarding time point: persistent/refractory GD, antithyroid drugs over 5 years with positive TRAb. RNA from PBMCs was the source of the TCR library. Building the TCR beta libraries relied on iRepertoire HTBI primers, and CDR3 regions underwent Arm-PCR. MiXCR, run by TCRdb on the multiplex PCR reads, gives a single entry per CDR3 protein. The sample consists of over 650,000 distinct CDR3 sequences, 25% to 35% of them appearing once. This material consisted of peripheral blood mononuclear cells (PBMCs), taken when the disease was refractory, from a patient treated with antithyroid drugs. These receptors all stem from a female donor with Graves disease.

This sequence joins TRBV5-1 and TRBJ2-5, with D possibly TRBD2 on 5 matching bases. V shed 1 base and J shed 2 bases, with 12 bases lying between them. CDR3 length equals 15 residues. Germline CDR1 reads SGHRS; CDR2 reads YFSETQ. The CDR3 loop is CASSLSAGLQETQYF. Written as DNA, the CDR3 is TGCGCCAGCAGCTTGTCGGCGGGTCTTCAAGAGACCCAGTACTTC.

This clonotype has only a few counts. The genes are TRBV5-1 and TRBJ1-1; D is possibly TRBD1 (6 bases). The CDR3 contains 17 residues. CDR1 is SGHRS, CDR2 YFSETQ, per germline. V was pared by 4 bases and J by 0 bases, with 19 bases between. As DNA, the CDR3 is TGCGCCAGCAGCGAGGGGGTGATGAGGGTCGTGAACACTGAAGCTTTCTTT. Amino acid sequence: CASSEGVMRVVNTEAFF.

The chain links TRBV18 to TRBJ1-4; 9 bases map to TRBD1. V lost 3 bases and J lost 3; bases outside the gene matches: 2. This CDR3 comprises 15 residues. In germline, CDR1 is KGHSH, CDR2 LQKENI. CDR3 DNA: TGTGCCAGCTCACCCCGGGACAGGGCTAATGAAAAACTGTTTTTT. This codes for CASSPRDRANEKLFF.

The table lists this clonotype with a few counts. The CDR3 protein is CASSAVARDGYGYTF. CDR3 nucleotide sequence: TGTGCCAGCAGCGCAGTTGCGAGGGATGGATATGGCTACACCTTC. V usage is TRBV5-4 and J usage is TRBJ1-2; D is unclear. The V gene's germline CDR1 is SGHNT and CDR2 YYREEE (reference sequence). V shed 4 bases and J shed 5 bases, with 18 bases lying between them. This CDR3 comprises 15 residues.

This clonotype was counted between two and nine times. V and J are TRBV5-1 and TRBJ1-2; 7 bases line up with TRBD1. The CDR3 has 15 residues. Germline V gives CDR1 SGHRS, CDR2 YFSETQ. V trimming: 5 bases; J trimming: 8 bases; junction bases outside the gene matches: 15. The CDR3 region has the DNA TGCGCCAGCAGTGAGAGAGAACAGGGGCTGGACGGCTACACCTTC. It specifies CASSEREQGLDGYTF.

This clonotype came up once. V gene TRBV5-4 combines with J gene TRBJ1-4; D is undetermined. The V end was cut by 3 bases, the J end by 3 bases, with 12 bases between. This CDR3 has 15 amino acids. The V gene's germline CDR1 is SGHNT and CDR2 YYREEE (reference sequence). This chain's CDR3 is CASSSRPLSNEKLFF. The CDR3 DNA reads as TGTGCCAGCAGCTCCCGACCGCTATCTAATGAAAAACTGTTTTTT.

This clonotype was detected many times. This chain connects TRBV11-2 to TRBJ2-5; D remains unclear. Per the germline V gene, CDR1 is SGHAT and CDR2 is FQNNGV. Trimming stripped 5 bases from V and 0 bases from J, with 10 bases between. This CDR3 region has 14 residues. The CDR3 DNA reads TGTGCCAGCAGCCCGAGGCAGTACCAAGAGACCCAGTACTTC. As protein: CASSPRQYQETQYF.

This clonotype was observed a few times. The V call is TRBV24-1, the J call TRBJ2-2; D is uncertain. CDR3 length: 12 residues. Germline V CDR1 and CDR2: KGHDR, SFDVKD. Trimming removed 7 bases at V and 4 bases at J, with 6 bases between. The CDR3 sequence is CATRGLTGELFF. CDR3 in DNA: TGTGCCACCAGGGGCCTCACCGGGGAGCTGTTTTTT.

This clonotype appeared a few times. The V gene is TRBV5-1, the J gene TRBJ1-1; 8 bases map to TRBD1. The CDR3 contains 14 residues. Germline trimming cut 8 bases from V and 3 bases from J; bases unmatched to any gene: 9. Germline V gene data show CDR1 as SGHRS and CDR2 as YFSETQ. The CDR3 loop reads CASLPGQDYTEAFF. The CDR3 nucleotides read TGCGCCAGTCTACCGGGACAGGACTACACTGAAGCTTTCTTT.

At least ten counts were recorded for this clonotype. The chain carries TRBV28 and TRBJ1-5, with no clear D. Germline V gene data show CDR1 as MDHEN and CDR2 as SYDVKM. Between the trimmed V and J ends, which lost 4 bases and 0 bases, there was a span of 10 bases. This CDR3 comprises 15 residues. The CDR3 nucleotides are TGTGCCAGCAGTTCACAGCTGAATAGCAATCAGCCCCAGCATTTT. This sequence encodes CASSSQLNSNQPQHF.

The V call is TRBV7-3, the J call TRBJ2-7; 10 bases fit TRBD2. The V gene end was trimmed by 5 bases and the J gene end by 2 bases; junction bases not matched to a gene: 9. CDR1 SGHTA and CDR2 FQGTGA come from the germline V gene. The CDR3 covers 16 residues. The CDR3 reads CASSHLAGAAPYEQYF. In nucleotides, the CDR3 is TGTGCCAGCAGCCATCTAGCGGGGGCCGCCCCCTACGAGCAGTACTTC.

The CDR3 DNA reads as TGTGCCAGCAGTTACGGGACAGGGTTCCCCTACGAGCAGTACTTC. This sequence encodes CASSYGTGFPYEQYF. The V and J genes are TRBV6-9 and TRBJ2-7; 9 bases map to TRBD1. The CDR3 consists of 15 residues. The V segment lost 3 bases and the J segment 2 bases; nucleotides outside the gene matches: 5. CDR1 and CDR2 from the germline V gene are MNHGY and SVAAGI.

The chain uses TRBV14 and TRBJ1-3; D not certain. V lost 4 bases to trimming and J lost 0 bases, with 13 bases between them. Per germline, CDR1 SGHDN and CDR2 FVKESK. This CDR3 comprises 16 residues. The CDR3 here is CASSLPGVVSGNTIYF. The CDR3 DNA reads TGTGCCAGCAGCCTACCCGGTGTGGTCTCTGGAAACACCATATATTTT.

A few counts support this clonotype. V and J are TRBV6-5 and TRBJ1-2; weak D call: TRBD1 (5 bases). The CDR3 is 14 amino acids. CDR1 and CDR2 (germline): MNHEY, SVGAGI. V was clipped by 4 bases and J by 2 bases, with 11 bases between them. The CDR3 sequence is CASSSPTVNYGYTF. CDR3 DNA sequence: TGTGCCAGCAGTTCCCCGACAGTCAACTATGGCTACACCTTC.

On this clonotype itself: A much larger clonotype is one base distant, so this may be a read error. The V and J genes are TRBV12-5 and TRBJ2-1, with a tentative D call TRBD1 (5 bases). The CDR3 has 15 amino acids. Deletions cut 5 bases from V and 0 bases from J, with 11 bases between. Germline V CDR1 and CDR2: LGHNT, FRNRAP. CDR3 in DNA: TGTGCTAGTGGTCGGACACGCAGCTCCTACAATGAGCAGTTCTTC. It encodes CASGRTRSSYNEQFF. Full variable domain (remainder filled in from reference TRBV12-5 and TRBJ2-1): DARVTQTPRHKVTEMGQEVTMRCQPILGHNTVFWYRQTMMQGLELLAYFRNRAPLDDSGMPKDRFSAEMPDATLATLKIQPSEPRDSAVYFCASGRTRSSYNEQFFGPGTRLTVL.

V is TRBV29-1 and J is TRBJ1-4; 7 bases match TRBD1. Trimming cost V 6 bases and J 7 bases; bases outside gene matches: 5. The CDR3 extends over 12 amino acids. The germline V gene encodes CDR1 SQVTM and CDR2 ANQGSEA. The CDR3 coding sequence is TGCAGCGTACGCTCAGGGGGTGAAAAACTGTTTTTT. It codes for CSVRSGGEKLFF.

The CDR3 DNA is TGCGCCAGCAGTGATGGACTAAGGGGAACTAATGAAAAACTGTTTTTT. Translating it yields CASSDGLRGTNEKLFF. This chain joins TRBV10-2 and TRBJ1-4; tentatively, D is TRBD1 (5 bases). V was trimmed by 3 bases and J by 1 base, leaving 12 bases between them. CDR3 size: 16 residues. The germline gives CDR1 WSHSY, CDR2 SAAADI.

The V and J genes are TRBV20-1 and TRBJ1-1; 12 nucleotides match TRBD1. V trimming: 3 bases; J trimming: 5 bases; junction bases outside the gene matches: 7. CDR1 is DFQATT and CDR2 is SNEGSKA in the germline V gene (reference sequence). The CDR3 is 15 residues long. CDR3 residues: CSARGDRGRGTEAFF. The CDR3 nucleotides are TGCAGTGCTAGGGGGGACAGGGGGCGAGGTACTGAAGCTTTCTTT.

This clonotype was picked up a small number of times. The chain has TRBV3-1 and TRBJ2-7, with a possible D match to TRBD2 (6 bases). The CDR3 is made up of 17 amino acids. From germline, CDR1 is LGHDT and CDR2 YNNKEL (reference sequence). V lost 2 bases to trimming and J lost 2 bases, with 19 bases between them. The CDR3 region is CASSQSGAAGRTYEQYF. The CDR3 DNA reads as TGTGCCAGCAGCCAAAGTGGTGCGGCGGGAAGGACCTACGAGCAGTACTTC.

This clonotype came up a few times. The J gene is TRBJ1-2, the V gene TRBV3-1, with 11 nucleotides matching TRBD1. The J segment lost 5 bases and the V segment lost 1 base, leaving 3 bases of the junction unmatched. Germline assignment: CDR1 LGHDT and CDR2 YNNKEL (reference sequence). CDR3 size: 15 residues. CDR3: CASSQGGQGGYGYTF. CDR3 DNA sequence: TGTGCCAGCAGCCAAGGGGGACAGGGGGGATATGGCTACACCTTC. Full variable domain (rest looked up from reference TRBV3-1 and TRBJ1-2): DTAVSQTPKYLVTQMGNDKSIKCEQNLGHDTMYWYKQDSKKFLKIMFSYNNKELIINETVPNRFSPKSPDKAHLNLHINSLELGDSAVYFCASSQGGQGGYGYTFGSGTRLTVV.

CDR3 amino acids: CASTKTGDYGYTF. CDR3 in DNA: TGTGCCAGCACAAAGACAGGGGACTATGGCTACACCTTC. The J gene is TRBJ1-2, the V gene TRBV6-2 or TRBV6-3, with TRBD1 identical over 8 bases. CDR3 length: 13 amino acids. Looked up from germline, CDR1 is MNHEY and CDR2 is SVGEGT. V gave up 7 bases and J gave up 3 bases; unmatched junction bases: 4.

The chain combines TRBV28 with TRBJ1-1, with 7 bases matching TRBD1. The CDR3 contains 14 residues. The trim removed 5 bases at V and 8 bases at J, leaving 11 bases unmatched. Germline CDR1 and CDR2: MDHEN and SYDVKM. The CDR3 nucleotides read TGTGCCAGCAGTCTACAGGGGACCGTCGTAGAAGCTTTCTTT. It yields the protein CASSLQGTVVEAFF.

V gene TRBV6-2 or TRBV6-3 combines with J gene TRBJ1-5; 7 bases map to TRBD1. The CDR3 sequence is 16 residues long. The V gene end was trimmed by 0 bases and the J gene end by 3 bases; junction bases not matched to a gene: 5. The germline CDR1 and CDR2 sequences are MNHEY and SVGEGT. The CDR3 protein is CASSYSRRGPNQPQHF. The CDR3 DNA is TGTGCCAGCAGTTACTCGCGGAGGGGGCCCAATCAGCCCCAGCATTTT.

The table lists this clonotype with many counts. The chain joins TRBV6-1 to TRBJ2-5; 8 bases are shared with TRBD1. CDR3 size: 17 residues. J gave up 1 base and V 0 bases, and 7 bases lay outside the gene matches. Germline assignment: CDR1 MNHNS and CDR2 SASEGT. CDR3 amino acids: CASSEASGRGLQETQYF. Here the CDR3 DNA reads TGTGCCAGCAGTGAAGCGTCGGGCAGGGGGCTCCAAGAGACCCAGTACTTC.

This clonotype was detected only a few times. The V and J genes are TRBV20-1 and TRBJ2-7, with D perhaps matching TRBD2 (6 bases). This CDR3 contains 16 residues. V lost 0 bases and J lost 3, with 18 bases in between. Germline V CDR1 and CDR2: DFQATT, SNEGSKA (reference sequence). The DNA of the CDR3 is TGCAGTGCTAGAGACAAACTAGCAGAAACTTACTACGAGCAGTACTTC. Protein: CSARDKLAETYYEQYF.

The V gene is TRBV5-1, the J gene TRBJ1-2; D might be TRBD1 (6 bases). CDR1 is SGHRS and CDR2 is YFSETQ in the germline V gene. The CDR3 covers 15 residues. The V gene lost 5 bases and the J gene lost 0 bases, with 14 bases spanning the gap. The CDR3 protein is CASRPDRTPNYGYTF. The CDR3 DNA reads TGCGCCAGCAGACCCGACAGGACCCCTAACTATGGCTACACCTTC. Full variable domain (missing parts from reference TRBV5-1 and TRBJ1-2): KAGVTQTPRYLIKTRGQQVTLSCSPISGHRSVSWYQQTPGQGLQFLFEYFSETQRNKGNFPGRFSGRQFSNSRSEMNVSTLELGDSALYLCASRPDRTPNYGYTFGSGTRLTVV.

This clonotype was counted many times. The rearrangement uses TRBV2 and TRBJ1-2; TRBD1 might be the D (6 bases). This CDR3 spans 13 amino acids. CDR1 is SNHLY, CDR2 FYNNEI, per germline. V shed 6 bases and J shed 4 bases, with 12 bases lying between them. The CDR3 bases are TGTGCCAGCAGCTCCGAGGACAGCTATGGCTACACCTTC. Residues: CASSSEDSYGYTF. Full variable domain (outside the CDR3, taken from reference TRBV2 and TRBJ1-2): EPEVTQTPSHQVTQMGQEVILRCVPISNHLYFYWYRQILGQKVEFLVSFYNNEISEKSEIFDDQFSVERPDGSNFTLKIRSTKLEDSAMYFCASSSEDSYGYTFGSGTRLTVV.

This clonotype was recorded many times. The chain is built from TRBV20-1 and TRBJ1-1; 9 bases line up with TRBD1. The CDR3 runs to 12 residues. With 4 bases clipped from V and 10 bases from J, the junction kept 7 bases outside the gene matches. Per germline, CDR1 DFQATT and CDR2 SNEGSKA (reference sequence). The DNA of the CDR3 is TGCAGTGCTACGGACAGGGGCGCCGTAGCTTTCTTT. Translating it yields CSATDRGAVAFF.

This rearrangement joins TRBV19 to TRBJ1-3; perhaps TRBD1 as D (5 bases). Germline CDR1 LNHDA, CDR2 SQIVND (reference sequence). The CDR3 runs to 16 residues. V lost 5 bases and J 0 bases, leaving 14 bases between the germline ends. DNA of the CDR3: TGTGCCAGTAGTCCTCCGGGACGGCCCTCTGGAAACACCATATATTTT. Its protein is CASSPPGRPSGNTIYF. Supplemented by reference TRBV19 and TRBJ1-3, the full variable domain reads DGGITQSPKYLFRKEGQNVTLSCEQNLNHDAMYWYRQDPGQGLRLIYYSQIVNDFQKGDIAEGYSVSREKKESFPLTVTSAQKNPTAFYLCASSPPGRPSGNTIYFGEGSWLTVV.

V is TRBV20-1 and J is TRBJ1-1, with a possible D match to TRBD1 (6 bases). V shed 4 bases and J shed 2 bases, with 11 bases lying between them. The CDR3 runs 13 residues. CDR1 and CDR2 (germline): DFQATT, SNEGSKA (reference sequence). The CDR3 DNA is TGCAGTGCTATAAGGACAGCCAACACTGAAGCTTTCTTT. Translated, it gives CSAIRTANTEAFF.

This sequence joins TRBV5-1 and TRBJ1-2; possible D gene TRBD1, 5 bases. The CDR3 spans 18 residues. Germline loops: CDR1 SGHRS, CDR2 YFSETQ. The germline V and J ends were trimmed by 0 bases and 3 bases, with 21 bases remaining between them. CDR3 region: CASSLAGQGGSADYGYTF. In DNA form, the CDR3 reads TGCGCCAGCAGCTTGGCTGGGCAGGGTGGTTCGGCTGACTATGGCTACACCTTC.

The rearrangement links TRBV28 to TRBJ1-1; TRBD1 aligns across 9 bases. Per the germline V gene, CDR1 is MDHEN and CDR2 is SYDVKM. The junction had 12 bases not matched to a gene; V was cut back by 2 bases and J by 5 bases. This CDR3 is built from 17 residues. The CDR3 here is CASSLTQGARGNTEAFF. CDR3 bases: TGTGCCAGCAGTTTAACACAGGGGGCGCGGGGGAATACTGAAGCTTTCTTT. The full variable domain, rest sourced from reference TRBV28 and TRBJ1-1, is DVKVTQSSRYLVKRTGEKVFLECVQDMDHENMFWYRQDPGLGLRLIYFSYDVKMKEKGDIPEGYSVSREKKERFSLILESASTNQTSMYLCASSLTQGARGNTEAFFGQGTRLTVV.